The rows below give T cell receptor beta chains drawn from one sample of a study of CD8+ T cells in alopecia areata. The repertoire was sequenced with immunoSEQ multiplex PCR; TCRdb's copy has only in-frame clones and lacks some. The sample yields around 80,000 clones, about 51% seen once. Sequencing input: NKG2D-high CD8+ T cells sorted from blood. The source is a human donor with alopecia areata. Each CDR3 is given with its conserved first and last residue. D genes are given only for firm matches. Clone size is given for some rows only: seen once, a few or many times, or a class if the clone is expanded.

d_call j_call clone_size v_call cdr3_aa cdr3_nt
TRBD1 TRBJ1-1 few TRBV5-1 CASSLEGGSEAFF TGCGCCAGCAGCTTGGAAGGGGGCTCTGAAGCTTTCTTT
NA TRBJ1-5 NA TRBV7-8 CASSSSAGGNQPQHF TGTGCCAGCAGCTCCTCTGCAGGGGGCAATCAGCCCCAGCATTTT
NA TRBJ2-7 NA TRBV13 CASSPGQSSYEQYF TGTGCCAGCAGCCCCGGACAGAGCTCCTACGAGCAGTACTTC
NA TRBJ2-5 NA TRBV4-1 CASSQGVTGIGQLQETQYF TGCGCCAGCAGCCAAGGGGTCACCGGGATAGGACAGCTCCAAGAGACCCAGTACTTC
NA TRBJ2-7 few TRBV4-1 CASSHTQGYEQYF TGCGCCAGCAGCCATACACAGGGATACGAGCAGTACTTC
NA TRBJ2-7 few TRBV7-6 CASSPREEGKQVYEQYF TGTGCCAGCAGCCCCCGAGAGGAGGGGAAGCAAGTCTACGAGCAGTACTTC
NA TRBJ2-7 few TRBV10-3 CAISGADSYEQYF TGTGCCATCAGTGGAGCGGACAGTTACGAGCAGTACTTC
NA TRBJ2-5 NA TRBV5-6 CASSLEETQYF TGTGCCAGCAGCTTAGAAGAGACCCAGTACTTC
NA TRBJ1-6 NA TRBV5-1 CASSLEGESPLHF TGCGCCAGCAGCTTGGAAGGGGAATCACCCCTCCACTTT
NA TRBJ2-6 NA TRBV27 CASSDGANVLTF TGTGCCAGCAGTGATGGGGCCAACGTCCTGACTTTC
NA TRBJ1-2 NA TRBV30 CAWSTINSRRRGGYTF TGTGCCTGGAGTACCATCAATTCCAGGAGACGGGGTGGCTACACCTTC
TRBD2 TRBJ2-3 NA TRBV28 CASSPRLAGGLDTQYF TGTGCCAGCAGTCCCCGACTAGCGGGAGGGCTAGATACGCAGTATTTT
NA TRBJ2-5 NA TRBV19 CASFPRGRGEETQYF TGTGCCAGTTTCCCTAGGGGCAGGGGTGAAGAGACCCAGTACTTC
NA TRBJ2-5 NA TRBV4-3 CASSQARGGPTQYF TGCGCCAGCAGCCAAGCAAGGGGGGGGCCGACCCAGTACTTC
NA TRBJ2-7 NA TRBV11-2 CASSRGASYEQYF TGTGCCAGCAGTCGGGGAGCTTCCTACGAGCAGTACTTC
NA TRBJ2-7 once TRBV9 CASSVVSGAQEQYF TGTGCCAGCAGCGTAGTATCGGGGGCGCAGGAGCAGTACTTC
TRBD1 TRBJ2-7 NA TRBV19 CASSPTGTAYEQYF TGTGCCAGTAGCCCCACCGGGACAGCCTACGAGCAGTACTTC
NA TRBJ2-1 few TRBV7-9 CASSSLSYNEQFF TGTGCCAGCAGCTCCCTCTCCTACAATGAGCAGTTCTTC
NA TRBJ2-1 NA TRBV29-1 CSVVGLVYNEQFF TGCAGCGTTGTCGGCCTTGTCTACAATGAGCAGTTCTTC
NA TRBJ1-5 NA TRBV12-5 CASGFQISDDSNQPQHF TGTGCTAGTGGTTTTCAGATCTCGGACGATAGCAATCAGCCCCAGCATTTT
NA TRBJ2-3 few TRBV9 CASSPTQPTDTQYF TGTGCCAGCAGCCCTACCCAGCCCACAGATACGCAGTATTTT
TRBD1 TRBJ2-1 few TRBV7-2 CASSLYGQGYAEQFF TGTGCCAGCAGCTTATACGGACAGGGATACGCTGAGCAGTTCTTC
NA TRBJ2-1 few TRBV4-1 CASSQDPVWDEQFF TGCGCCAGCAGCCAAGACCCCGTTTGGGATGAGCAGTTCTTC
NA TRBJ2-7 NA TRBV30 CAWSSTLKGAGSDEQYF TGTGCCTGGAGTTCCACCCTCAAAGGGGCAGGGAGCGACGAGCAGTACTTC
NA TRBJ2-7 NA TRBV21-1 CASSNGGSYEQYF TGTGCCAGCAGCAATGGGGGCTCCTACGAGCAGTACTTC
NA TRBJ2-5 NA TRBV5-1 CASSLAEYGGQETQYF TGCGCCAGCAGCTTGGCCGAGTACGGGGGGCAGGAGACCCAGTACTTC
NA TRBJ2-1 NA TRBV6-6 CASTSGFEQFF TGTGCCAGTACCTCAGGGTTCGAGCAGTTCTTC
NA TRBJ2-5 NA TRBV29-1 CSVRGVSLEETQYF TGCAGCGTGAGAGGGGTTTCGCTCGAAGAGACCCAGTACTTC
NA TRBJ1-1 few TRBV27 CASSEGTEAFF TGTGCCAGCAGTGAAGGCACTGAAGCTTTCTTT
NA TRBJ2-1 NA TRBV29-1 CSVVPGLPNEQFF TGCAGCGTAGTTCCGGGACTCCCGAATGAGCAGTTCTTC
NA TRBJ2-1 NA TRBV20-1 CSASNEQFF TGCAGTGCTTCCAATGAGCAGTTCTTC
NA TRBJ1-1 NA TRBV6-6 CASSYGENVNTEAFF TGTGCCAGCAGTTACGGGGAGAATGTGAACACTGAAGCTTTCTTT
TRBD1 TRBJ2-3 NA TRBV7-2 CASSPTGGAGTDTQYF TGTGCCAGCAGCCCCACAGGGGGCGCAGGCACAGATACGCAGTATTTT